This T cell receptor (beta chain) was recovered during a study of cytomegalovirus exposure and HLA in healthy donors. Overall study context: There were fewer than 130 million unique TCR beta sequences, drawn from 150 million to 200 million T cells, in an earlier analysis.

As concerns this clone: Its antigen is undetermined.

The PCR used 60 Vbeta and 13 Jbeta primers. Data came from immunoSEQ multiplex PCR; TCRdb stores just in-frame clones and leaves some out. The table includes 100,000 or so clones, about 80% detected once. Trimming cost V 4 bases and J 4 bases; bases outside gene matches: 6. Looked up from germline, CDR1 is MNHNY and CDR2 is SVGAGI (reference sequence). The CDR3 is made up of 14 amino acids. Study-wide points: Presence/absence analyses took donor sequencing depth as roughly uniform. A further, later analysis showed that HLA-associated TCR beta chains (compared with equally common others) were more clonally expanded.

The sequence was collected from a middle-aged man in good health and CMV-seronegative. Sequencing was performed on PBMCs. The chain combines TRBV6-6 with TRBJ2-5; 7 nucleotides line up with TRBD1. For the CDR3, the DNA is TGTGCCAGCAGTTGGACGACAGGGTCAGAGACCCAGTACTTC. Translation gives CASSWTTGSETQYF.